Below are 7 T cell receptor beta chains sequenced from a single sample in a study of blood T cell repertoires in COVID-19. Assay used: immunoSEQ multiplex PCR; TCRdb lists only in-frame clones, some missing. Of approximately 150,000 clones detected, about 80% appear once; the ten largest clones hold approximately 3.6%. Sequenced sample: peripheral blood. The receptors stem from a man between 70 and 80 years old who had recovered from COVID-19.

The chain employs TRBV18 and TRBJ2-3; TRBD1 matches at 8 bases. The CDR3 loop spans 15 amino acids. V lost 9 bases to trimming and J lost 3 bases; unmatched junction nucleotides: 11. The germline CDR1 and CDR2 sequences are KGHSH and LQKENI. The CDR3 region is CASAGVRGPTDTQYF. CDR3 sequence (DNA): TGTGCCAGTGCGGGCGTCAGGGGGCCAACAGATACGCAGTATTTT.

The J gene is TRBJ2-2, the V gene TRBV7-3; D call uncertain. CDR3 length: 13 amino acids. Trimming left V 0 bases short and J 5 bases short, with 4 bases between. Germline loops: CDR1 SGHTA, CDR2 FQGTGA. The CDR3 sequence is CASSLTRTGELFF. As DNA, the CDR3 is TGTGCCAGCAGCTTAACTAGAACCGGGGAGCTGTTTTTT.

V gene TRBV2 combines with J gene TRBJ1-1, with TRBD1 as a possible D gene (6 bases). The CDR3 contains 14 residues. CDR1 is SNHLY, CDR2 FYNNEI, per germline. Trimming removed 3 bases from V and 1 base from J, with 9 bases in between. This chain's CDR3 is CASSEAGANTEAFF. For the CDR3, the DNA is TGTGCCAGCAGTGAGGCAGGGGCGAACACTGAAGCTTTCTTT.

The chain recombines TRBV9 with TRBJ1-4; TRBD1 might be the D (5 bases). Germline assignment: CDR1 SGDLS and CDR2 YYNGEE. The CDR3 loop spans 15 amino acids. V was clipped by 0 bases and J by 4 bases, with 10 bases between them. The CDR3 sequence is CASSVEGSVNEKLFF. CDR3 in DNA: TGTGCCAGCAGCGTAGAGGGGTCAGTTAATGAAAAACTGTTTTTT.

The gene calls are TRBV6-2 or TRBV6-3 and TRBJ2-7; 7 bases are a match to TRBD1. The CDR3 has 14 residues. In germline, CDR1 is MNHEY, CDR2 SVGEGT. The junction had 6 bases not matched to a gene; V was cut back by 2 bases and J by 5 bases. CDR3 amino acids: CASSYADRPHEQYF. In DNA, the CDR3 is TGTGCCAGCAGTTACGCGGACAGGCCCCACGAGCAGTACTTC.

Only a few counts were recorded for this clone. The V gene is TRBV30, the J gene TRBJ1-2; 7 nucleotides agree with TRBD1. This CDR3 is 14 amino acids long. After removal of 0 bases from V and 4 bases from J, the junction contained 5 bases not matched to a gene. CDR1 GTSNPN and CDR2 SVGIG come from the germline V gene (reference sequence). The CDR3 protein is CAWSVRQGGYGYTF. In DNA form, the CDR3 reads TGTGCCTGGAGTGTCCGACAGGGCGGCTATGGCTACACCTTC.

J is TRBJ2-1 and V is TRBV6-5; TRBD1 agrees at 11 bases. With V trimmed by 3 bases and J by 7 bases, 5 bases remained unmatched. This CDR3 comprises 15 residues. The V gene's germline CDR1 is MNHEY and CDR2 SVGAGI. The CDR3 nucleotides read TGTGCCAGCAGTTATGGGGACAGGGGGACGAATGAGCAGTTCTTC. Protein sequence: CASSYGDRGTNEQFF.